The 10 T cell receptor beta chains in this list originate from one sample, sequenced in a study of T-cell reconstitution after alpha-beta-depleted transplantation in children. The TCRbeta library was prepared with unique molecular identifiers. TCRdb called the PCR reads again in MiXCR, with one record for every CDR3 protein. Of more than 250,000 distinct CDR3 sequences detected, 9.9% appear once; the ten largest clones hold around 9.1%. Sequencing was performed on PBMCs from the stem cell graft donor, taken from the stem cell graft. Receptors originate from a human donor who donated a stem cell graft to a child with SCID.

The rearrangement uses TRBV18 and TRBJ2-3; D not resolved. This CDR3 spans 15 amino acids. The germline gives CDR1 KGHSH, CDR2 LQKENI. V lost 6 bases to trimming and J lost 0 bases, with 13 bases between them. Here the CDR3 reads CASSGMGTSTDTQYF. DNA for the CDR3: TGTGCCAGCTCTGGGATGGGAACTAGCACAGATACGCAGTATTTT. The whole variable domain, remainder taken from reference TRBV18 and TRBJ2-3, is NAGVMQNPRHLVRRRGQEARLRCSPMKGHSHVYWYRQLPEEGLKFMVYLQKENIIDESGMPKERFSAEFPKEGPSILRIQQVVRGDSAAYFCASSGMGTSTDTQYFGPGTRLTVL.

This clonotype showed up many times. This sequence joins TRBV4-2 and TRBJ2-3; D may match TRBD1 or TRBD2 (6 bases each). The CDR3 spans 15 residues. V was cut by 7 bases and J by 4 bases, with 18 bases left in between. CDR1 LGHNA and CDR2 YNFKEQ come from the germline V gene. The CDR3 nucleotides read TGTGCCAGCACCTCTCGGGGGCAAGTCGCAGATACGCAGTATTTT. This translates into CASTSRGQVADTQYF.

Only a few counts were recorded for this clonotype. This chain uses TRBV25-1 with TRBJ1-6, with TRBD1 as a possible D gene (6 bases). V lost 1 base and J lost 8, with 15 bases in between. The CDR3 is made up of 16 amino acids. Germline values: CDR1 MGHDK, CDR2 SYGVNS. The CDR3 sequence: CASSESGGRNYSPLHF. The CDR3 nucleotides read TGTGCCAGCAGTGAATCCGGGGGGCGTAACTATTCACCCCTCCACTTT.

This clonotype was found a few times. J is TRBJ2-2 and V is TRBV9, with D perhaps TRBD1 (6 bases). The germline gives CDR1 SGDLS, CDR2 YYNGEE. The CDR3 loop spans 16 amino acids. Trimming cost V 0 bases and J 4 bases, with 13 bases left between them. CDR3 sequence reads: CASSVEGQLITGELFF. The CDR3, as DNA: TGTGCCAGCAGCGTAGAAGGACAGCTCATCACCGGGGAGCTGTTTTTT. The full variable domain, with the rest looked up from reference TRBV9 and TRBJ2-2, is DSGVTQTPKHLITATGQRVTLRCSPRSGDLSVYWYQQSLDQGLQFLIQYYNGEERAKGNILERFSAQQFPDLHSELNLSSLELGDSALYFCASSVEGQLITGELFFGEGSRLTVL.

The chain carries TRBV12-3 or TRBV12-4 and TRBJ2-1, with 8 nucleotides matching TRBD1. Unmatched junction bases numbered 8, after V lost 3 bases and J lost 4 bases. The CDR3 extends over 16 amino acids. The CDR3 loop is CASSFLGTGTYNEQFF. The CDR3 DNA follows: TGTGCCAGCAGTTTTCTCGGGACAGGTACTTACAATGAGCAGTTCTTC.

This sequence joins TRBV29-1 and TRBJ2-5; TRBD1 agrees at 9 bases. With V trimmed by 4 bases and J by 4 bases, 10 bases remained unmatched. This CDR3 is built from 15 residues. Germline CDR1 SQVTM, CDR2 ANQGSEA. This chain's CDR3 is CSVVGPGQGRETQYF. CDR3 sequence (DNA): TGCAGCGTTGTGGGGCCGGGACAGGGTAGAGAGACCCAGTACTTC.

This chain joins TRBV24-1 and TRBJ2-1; D ambiguous. V shed 2 bases and J shed 3 bases, with 7 bases lying between them. Germline V CDR1 and CDR2: KGHDR, SFDVKD. This CDR3 spans 14 amino acids. DNA for the CDR3: TGTGCCACCAGTGATTCCCTCGGCTACAATGAGCAGTTCTTC. It is translated as CATSDSLGYNEQFF.

This clonotype was counted ten times or more. The rearrangement joins TRBV6-5 to TRBJ2-2; no firm D call. This CDR3 region has 14 residues. The V gene's germline CDR1 is MNHEY and CDR2 SVGAGI. Trimming left V 2 bases short and J 4 bases short, with 8 bases between. Here the CDR3 DNA reads TGTGCCAGCAGTTACAAGGGAACCACCGGGGAGCTGTTTTTT. Protein product: CASSYKGTTGELFF.

The chain couples TRBV29-1 to TRBJ2-7; D remains ambiguous. Between the trimmed V and J ends, which lost 3 bases and 5 bases, there was a span of 8 bases. Germline CDR1 and CDR2: SQVTM and ANQGSEA. The CDR3 consists of 11 residues. CDR3 region: CSVDRFNEQYF. The CDR3 bases are TGCAGCGTTGACAGGTTTAACGAGCAGTACTTC.

This clonotype was counted a few times. The V gene is TRBV29-1, the J gene TRBJ2-7; the D gene is possibly TRBD2 (5 bases). The V gene's germline CDR1 is SQVTM and CDR2 ANQGSEA. This CDR3 has 15 amino acids. V dropped 4 bases and J dropped 6 bases, with 22 bases sitting between them. CDR3 nucleotide sequence: TGCAGCGTTGTTCAGACCCACTCGGGGTCTGGCGAGCAGTACTTC. It codes for CSVVQTHSGSGEQYF.